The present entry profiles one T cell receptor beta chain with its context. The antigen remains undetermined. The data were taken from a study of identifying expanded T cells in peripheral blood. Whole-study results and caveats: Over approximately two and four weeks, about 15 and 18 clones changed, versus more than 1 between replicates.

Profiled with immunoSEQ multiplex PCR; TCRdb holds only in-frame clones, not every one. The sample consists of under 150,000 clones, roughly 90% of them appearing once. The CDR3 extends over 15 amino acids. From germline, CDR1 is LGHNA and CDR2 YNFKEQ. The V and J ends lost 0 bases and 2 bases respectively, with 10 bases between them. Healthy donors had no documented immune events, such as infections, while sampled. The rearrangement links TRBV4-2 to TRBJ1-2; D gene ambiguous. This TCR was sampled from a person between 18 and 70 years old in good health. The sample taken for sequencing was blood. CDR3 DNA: TGTGCCAGCAGCCAAGATACCGGCTTCAACTATGGCTACACCTTC. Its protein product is CASSQDTGFNYGYTF.